Given below is one TCR beta chain in context. Its antigen remains unknown. The data derive from a study of T cell responses to AZD1222 COVID-19 vaccine. Study-level findings and limits: Only six or seven AZD1222 recipients were seropositive at baseline. Donors were largely white British and mainly female; clonal diversity was possibly underestimated. Recipients of two AZD1222 doses showed rising Spike-specific TCR breadth and depth.

Clones were sequenced by immunoSEQ multiplex PCR, and TCRdb holds only the in-frame ones, with some missing. The data contain some 99,000 clones, 85% to 90% of them seen just once; the ten biggest clones take up 15% to 20%. This CDR3 comprises 14 residues. Germline lookup yields CDR1 MNHEY and CDR2 SVGAGI. V was clipped by 6 bases and J by 6 bases; unmatched bases: 9. The chain links TRBV6-5 to TRBJ2-7; 9 bases fit TRBD1. This receptor was identified in an adult who received the AZD1222 COVID-19 vaccine. This sample comprised peripheral blood, obtained 28 days after the second AZD1222 dose. Written as DNA, the CDR3 is TGTGCCAGCAGGATGACAGGGGGTACACCCGAGCAGTACTTC. It specifies CASRMTGGTPEQYF.